One and the same sample provided the 13 T cell receptor beta chains below, sequenced in a study of T cells in Graves' hyperthyroidism and ophthalmopathy. RNA transcripts were the template for amplifying TCR beta CDR3 regions. Using the HTBI primer set, a first-round RT-PCR was run on the TCR CDR3. Each CDR3 protein is one row after TCRdb ran MiXCR on the multiplex PCR reads. The profile shows roughly 300,000 distinct CDR3 sequences, over 20% of them singletons. The sample taken for sequencing was blood. The receptors here all came from a woman aged 45-60 years with Graves' hyperthyroidism.

The chain couples TRBV2 to TRBJ2-3, with 9 bases aligning to TRBD1. The germline gives CDR1 SNHLY, CDR2 FYNNEI. The CDR3 extends over 15 amino acids. J gave up 2 bases and V 5 bases, and 5 bases lay outside the gene matches. CDR3 amino acids: CASSRTGALTDTQYF. The DNA of the CDR3 is TGTGCCAGCAGTCGGACAGGGGCCCTCACAGATACGCAGTATTTT.

This clonotype occurred many times. The gene calls are TRBV28 and TRBJ1-1, with D possibly matching TRBD1 (5 bases). The CDR3 is made up of 16 amino acids. Between the trimmed V and J ends, which lost 6 bases and 1 base, there was a span of 18 bases. CDR1 and CDR2 (germline): MDHEN, SYDVKM. The CDR3 here is CASSAVGGSWNTEAFF. As DNA, the CDR3 is TGTGCCAGCAGCGCCGTGGGGGGTTCTTGGAACACTGAAGCTTTCTTT.

This clonotype was seen many times. Because it lacks the conserved phenylalanine or tryptophan at the end, this CDR3 is likely a read error. The rearrangement links TRBV2 to TRBJ1-2; D is unclear. The V gene lost 5 bases and the J gene lost 4 bases, with 14 bases spanning the gap. The germline V gene has CDR1 SNHLY and CDR2 FYNNEI. This CDR3 has 14 amino acids. The CDR3 coding sequence is TGTGCCAGCAGTCAAGTCGAGGGAGTCTATGGCTACACCCTC. It is translated as CASSQVEGVYGYTL.

Ten or more counts support this clonotype. The junction shows a germline mismatch at one end, possibly a read error. V usage is TRBV7-7 and J usage is TRBJ2-5; D possibly matches TRBD1 or TRBD2 (5 bases each). The CDR3 covers 16 residues. CDR1 SSHAT and CDR2 FNYEAQ come from the germline V gene (reference sequence). This chain's CDR3 is CASSPSPGRAQEAQYF. The CDR3, as DNA: TGTGCTAGCAGCCCCTCCCCAGGGCGGGCCCAAGAGGCCCAGTACTTC.

This clonotype was picked up a small number of times. The rearrangement uses TRBV28 and TRBJ1-2; 12 positions match TRBD1. Germline CDR1 and CDR2: MDHEN and SYDVKM. After removal of 5 bases from V and 6 bases from J, the junction contained 7 bases not matched to a gene. The CDR3 has 15 residues. The CDR3 DNA reads as TGTGCCAGCAGTACCGGGACAGGGGGCGCGGATGGCTACACCTTC. It yields the protein CASSTGTGGADGYTF.

The chain uses TRBV6-1 and TRBJ1-6; no clear D gene. This CDR3 contains 13 residues. Germline CDR1 reads MNHNS; CDR2 reads SASEGT. Trimming shortened V by 7 bases and J by 6 bases, and 10 bases separated the two germline ends. The CDR3 region is CASTAGSNSPLHF. The CDR3 DNA follows: TGTGCCAGCACCGCGGGGTCTAATTCACCCCTCCACTTT.

This clonotype has a count of ten or more. This sequence joins TRBV2 and TRBJ1-5; TRBD1 might be the D (6 bases). V gave up 9 bases and J gave up 0 bases, with 12 bases separating them. Germline CDR1 is SNHLY and CDR2 is FYNNEI. The CDR3 sequence is 14 residues long. In nucleotides, the CDR3 is TGTGCCAGTAGCTCGGACAGTAGCAATCAGCCCCAGCATTTT. Translating it yields CASSSDSSNQPQHF.

This clonotype turned up a few times. The chain carries TRBV29-1 and TRBJ2-1; no definite D call. There are 10 residues in the CDR3. V was cut by 4 bases and J by 9 bases, with 7 bases left in between. CDR1 and CDR2 (germline): SQVTM, ANQGSEA. The chain's CDR3 is CSVGFGEQFF. In DNA form, the CDR3 reads TGCAGCGTTGGTTTTGGTGAGCAGTTCTTC.

This chain connects TRBV6-1 to TRBJ2-7; D uncertain. The germline V gene has CDR1 MNHNS and CDR2 SASEGT. Trimming shortened V by 3 bases and J by 1 base, and 16 bases separated the two germline ends. This CDR3 has 16 residues. Here the CDR3 reads CASSDLERTTSYEQYF. CDR3 sequence (DNA): TGTGCCAGCAGTGATCTCGAGAGAACTACATCCTACGAGCAGTACTTC.

This clonotype was observed a handful of times. The rearrangement joins TRBV12-3 or TRBV12-4 to TRBJ1-5; a possible D gene is TRBD1 (5 bases). The CDR3 covers 15 residues. V lost 7 bases and J lost 3, with 16 bases in between. The CDR3 DNA sequence: TGTGCCAGCAAACTAGGAAGGGGCAACAATCAGCCCCAGCATTTT. This translates into CASKLGRGNNQPQHF.

This clonotype was found a few times. The rearrangement joins TRBV2 to TRBJ1-4; D is undetermined. Per the germline V gene, CDR1 is SNHLY and CDR2 is FYNNEI. Trimming pared 4 bases from V and 6 bases from J, leaving 6 bases between. This CDR3 has 12 residues. CDR3 amino acids: CASSARHEKLFF. The CDR3 coding sequence is TGTGCCAGCAGTGCCAGACATGAAAAACTGTTTTTT.

V usage is TRBV27 and J usage is TRBJ2-2, with D perhaps given as TRBD1 or TRBD2 (5 bases each). The V gene's germline CDR1 is MNHEY and CDR2 SMNVEV (reference sequence). The V end lost 6 bases, the J end lost 5 bases, and 19 bases lay between the germline ends. The CDR3 has 16 residues. CDR3 DNA: TGTGCCAGCAGCCCACGGGGCATTCTGGGGACCGGGGAGCTGTTTTTT. Residues: CASSPRGILGTGELFF.

This clonotype was counted at least ten times. V is TRBV29-1 and J is TRBJ1-2; D gene unclear. The V gene's germline CDR1 is SQVTM and CDR2 ANQGSEA. Trimming shortened V by 0 bases and J by 8 bases, and 10 bases separated the two germline ends. There are 12 residues in the CDR3. The CDR3 DNA is TGCAGCGTTGAAGACGCCCGGTGGGGCTACACCTTC. Its protein is CSVEDARWGYTF.